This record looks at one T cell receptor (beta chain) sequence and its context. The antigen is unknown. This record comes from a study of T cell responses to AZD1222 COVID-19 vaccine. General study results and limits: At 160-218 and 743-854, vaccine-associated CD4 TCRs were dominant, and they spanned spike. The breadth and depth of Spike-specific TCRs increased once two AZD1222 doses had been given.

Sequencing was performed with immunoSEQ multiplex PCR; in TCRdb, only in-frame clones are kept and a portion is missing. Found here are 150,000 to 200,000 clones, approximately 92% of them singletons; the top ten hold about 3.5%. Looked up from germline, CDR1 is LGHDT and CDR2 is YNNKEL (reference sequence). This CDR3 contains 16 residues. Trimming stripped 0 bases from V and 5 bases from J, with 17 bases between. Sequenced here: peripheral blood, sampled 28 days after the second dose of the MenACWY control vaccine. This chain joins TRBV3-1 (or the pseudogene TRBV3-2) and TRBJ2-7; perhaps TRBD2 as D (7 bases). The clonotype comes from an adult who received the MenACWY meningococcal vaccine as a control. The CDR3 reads CASSQDGGGRADEQYF. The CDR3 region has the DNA TGTGCCAGCAGCCAAGATGGAGGGGGGAGGGCCGACGAGCAGTACTTC.